This section outlines one T cell receptor beta chain sequence together with its context. Its binding antigen is unknown. Lacking the conserved final phenylalanine or tryptophan, this CDR3 likely reflects a read error. Because the CDR3's place on the DNA is in doubt, the DNA is left out and the CDR3 is given as listed by TCRdb. This sample was taken from a study of T-cell memory formation after mild COVID-19 (dated by TCRdb to the early 2020s). Context from the whole study: TCR sequence clusters from the two donors were largely donor specific. T-cell clones expanding and contracting after mild COVID-19 in two donors were tracked by longitudinal TCRalpha and TCRbeta repertoire sequencing. Two young, previously healthy adult volunteers, one female and one male, were included in the cohort. Points the paper makes about the study in general: Some responding clones were detected in pre-infection memory, which suggested that pre-existing cross-reactive memory T cells had joined the SARS-CoV-2 response. Clones contracting from day 15 to 85 had balanced CD4/CD8 phenotypes, while a second wave expanding from day 15 to 37 was biased towards CD4+. SARS-CoV-2 specificity was not confirmed for the second-wave clones peaking on day 37. Only a couple of mild cases were covered in the study, and larger cohorts including severe cases with pre-infection samples were considered necessary. Contracting CD4+ clones were found mainly in CM and EM memory subsets, while CD8+ clones were enriched in EMRA.

PBMCs were isolated by Ficoll-Paque density gradient centrifugation. The CDR3 is 8 amino acids in total, end residues counted. The germline V gene (reference sequence) specifies DFQATT as CDR1 and SNEGSKA as CDR2. TCRdb lists the instrument as Illumina NovaSeq 6000. Using 5'RACE with constant-segment primers, TCRalpha and TCRbeta cDNA libraries were constructed, with sample barcodes and unique molecular identifiers added in the process. Trizol reagent was used to extract RNA from every sample. Libraries were amplified in two PCR steps, with a second sample barcode and Illumina TruSeq adapters added in the second step. Sequencing of the libraries was done on an Illumina NovaSeq, producing 2 x 150 bp paired-end reads. The study's own analysis went as follows. Demultiplexing of reads and collapsing into UMI-guided consensus sequences were performed with migec v1.2.7. Using mixcr v2.1.11, UMI consensuses were aligned to TRA and TRB V and J templates and then assembled into clonotypes. Expanded or contracted clonotypes were those called significant by both edgeR and NoisET, with noise models trained on biological replicates. For edgeR calls, the cutoffs were a false discovery rate-adjusted p below 0.01 and a log2 fold-change threshold of 1. As an exploratory analysis of dynamics, PCA with hierarchical clustering was applied to max-normalized trajectories of the 1000 most abundant clonotypes. The CD4 or CD8 phenotype of responding clones was assigned using the separately sequenced CD4+ and CD8+ repertoires. TCRdb reprocessing: public reads trimmed at Q25 with fastp, clones called with MiXCR, in-frame beta chains kept. One record per CDR3 amino acid sequence lists the most common genes and DNA. The V and J calls were determined by TCRdb, not by the authors. The sample yields roughly 200,000 distinct CDR3 sequences; 20% to 25% were counted once. Together, the top ten hold 20% to 25% of the sample.

Sequencing was performed on PBMCs or a T cell subset sorted from them (not recorded which). This sequence was found in an adult woman who had mild COVID-19 (a few samples of this study predate the infection). The sample titles of this study are shuffled in the database, so cell type and time point are left out; the donor was told from shared clones. The sequence links TRBV20-1 to TRBJ1-1. This receptor has the CDR3 CSASGNWL.